These 22 T cell receptor beta chains share one sample of origin, sequenced in a study of T cell changes during pregnancy in multiple sclerosis. TCRdb keeps only in-frame clones here, not all; method: immunoSEQ multiplex PCR. The table has about 51,000 clones, roughly 93% seen once; the top ten hold around 2%. The sequencing here drew on peripheral blood, taken in the second trimester of pregnancy. The receptor set was obtained from a female donor with multiple sclerosis, enrolled in a pregnancy study.

The chain joins TRBV27 to TRBJ2-7; D possibly corresponds to TRBD1 (5 bases). V was trimmed by 2 bases and J by 4 bases, leaving 9 bases between them. The CDR3 covers 13 residues. The germline V gene encodes CDR1 MNHEY and CDR2 SMNVEV (reference sequence). This CDR3 reads CASSLAQGYEQYF. The CDR3 region has the DNA TGTGCCAGCAGTTTAGCCCAGGGTTACGAGCAGTACTTC.

The V and J genes are TRBV19 and TRBJ2-7; tentative D call: TRBD1 (6 bases). The CDR3 spans 13 residues. The germline V gene encodes CDR1 LNHDA and CDR2 SQIVND (reference sequence). With 5 bases removed from V and 1 base from J, the gap between germline ends came to 9 bases. The CDR3 reads CASSATGSYEQYF. CDR3 nucleotides: TGTGCCAGTAGTGCGACAGGTTCCTACGAGCAGTACTTC.

The CDR3 spells CASSSGLAGRSSYEQYF. DNA of the CDR3: TGTGCCAGCAGTTCCGGACTAGCGGGGAGGAGCTCCTACGAGCAGTACTTC. This chain uses TRBV28 with TRBJ2-7, with 12 bases identical to TRBD2. The junction had 7 bases not matched to a gene; V was cut back by 4 bases and J by 0 bases. Germline V gene sequence: CDR1 MDHEN, CDR2 SYDVKM. CDR3 size: 17 residues.

The rearrangement links TRBV5-1 to TRBJ2-5, with 11 bases that match TRBD2. Trimming cost V 4 bases and J 1 base; bases outside gene matches: 6. Germline V gene sequence: CDR1 SGHRS, CDR2 YFSETQ. This CDR3 is built from 16 residues. CDR3 sequence (DNA): TGCGCCAGCAGCCCACGACTAGCGGGAATCCAAGAGACCCAGTACTTC. It is translated as CASSPRLAGIQETQYF.

With regard to this clone: The junction shows a germline mismatch at one end, possibly a read error. Other DNA sequences in the same sample also yield this CDR3. The V call is TRBV4-3, the J call TRBJ2-3; 8 bases are shared with TRBD2. From germline, CDR1 is LGHNA and CDR2 YSLEER. The CDR3 has 18 residues. The CDR3 sequence is CASSQEAHLAGSTDTQYF. In DNA form, the CDR3 reads TGCGCCAGCAGCCAAGAAGCTCATCTAGCGGGTAGCACGGATACGCAGTATTTT.

This chain connects TRBV19 to TRBJ2-3, with 7 nucleotides matching TRBD1. In germline, CDR1 is LNHDA, CDR2 SQIVND (reference sequence). J was trimmed by 5 bases and V by 1 base; bases with no gene match: 12. This CDR3 contains 17 residues. The CDR3 loop is CASSIVRPTGDGDTQYF. For the CDR3, the DNA is TGTGCCAGTAGTATAGTCCGACCTACAGGGGACGGAGATACGCAGTATTTT.

The CDR3 DNA reads as TGTGCCAGTAGTATAGAAGACCAGGGAGGCTACGAGCAGTACTTC. Translation gives CASSIEDQGGYEQYF. This chain uses TRBV19 with TRBJ2-7; perhaps TRBD2 as D (6 bases). V was cut by 0 bases and J by 3 bases, with 12 bases left in between. The CDR3 is made up of 15 amino acids. Germline V gives CDR1 LNHDA, CDR2 SQIVND (reference sequence).

This chain uses TRBV10-1 with TRBJ2-2; 14 bases are a match to TRBD2. The V gene's germline CDR1 is WNHNN and CDR2 SYGVQD (reference sequence). The CDR3 sequence is 16 residues long. V gave up 10 bases and J gave up 8 bases; unmatched junction bases: 12. CDR3 protein: CAIATSGRAPLGELFF. The DNA for the CDR3 is TGCGCCATTGCGACTAGCGGGAGGGCCCCCTTGGGGGAGCTGTTTTTT.

The rearrangement joins TRBV11-2 to TRBJ2-7; D gene ambiguous. The V gene lost 5 bases and the J gene lost 2 bases, with 10 bases spanning the gap. Germline CDR1 is SGHAT and CDR2 is FQNNGV. This CDR3 comprises 13 residues. The CDR3 sequence: CASSTSVAYEQYF. CDR3 DNA sequence: TGTGCCAGCAGCACGAGTGTCGCCTACGAGCAGTACTTC.

The chain recombines TRBV7-2 with TRBJ1-4; 10 bases align to TRBD1. The CDR3 has 14 amino acids. Germline trimming cut 3 bases from V and 8 bases from J; bases unmatched to any gene: 3. Germline V gene sequence: CDR1 SGHTA, CDR2 FQGNSA. In DNA, the CDR3 is TGTGCCAGCAGCTTGGACAGGGGGAGCGAAAAACTGTTTTTT. It codes for CASSLDRGSEKLFF.

CDR3 protein: CASSDQVYEQYF. The CDR3 nucleotides read TGTGCCAGCTCAGACCAGGTCTACGAGCAGTACTTC. The chain is built from TRBV18 and TRBJ2-7; D remains ambiguous. The ends were cut back, 5 bases at V and 3 bases at J, with 8 bases in the middle. In germline, CDR1 is KGHSH, CDR2 LQKENI. This CDR3 comprises 12 residues.

J is TRBJ2-7 and V is TRBV5-8, with D uncertain. The CDR3 covers 16 residues. Germline V gene sequence: CDR1 SGHTS, CDR2 YDEGEE. V lost 4 bases and J 9 bases, leaving 26 bases between the germline ends. The CDR3 region is CASSLKTSHPYPGQYF. The CDR3 nucleotides read TGTGCCAGCAGCCTGAAGACTTCTCACCCGTACCCCGGGCAGTACTTC.

This chain joins TRBV4-3 and TRBJ2-1; 7 bases match TRBD2. V lost 3 bases to trimming and J lost 1 base; unmatched junction nucleotides: 3. There are 15 residues in the CDR3. CDR1 is LGHNA and CDR2 is YSLEER in the germline V gene. The CDR3 nucleotides are TGCGCCAGCAGCCAGGTAGCGGGTTCCTACAATGAGCAGTTCTTC. It translates to CASSQVAGSYNEQFF.

The chain carries TRBV5-1 and TRBJ2-5; 12 bases are a match to TRBD1. The germline gives CDR1 SGHRS, CDR2 YFSETQ. CDR3 length: 15 residues. With 3 bases clipped from V and 5 bases from J, the junction kept 5 bases outside the gene matches. CDR3 DNA sequence: TGCGCCAGCAGCTCCGGGACAGGGGGCGTGGAGACCCAGTACTTC. It yields the protein CASSSGTGGVETQYF.

This sequence joins TRBV19 and TRBJ2-2, with 9 nucleotides matching TRBD2. Germline-derived CDR1 and CDR2 are LNHDA and SQIVND (reference sequence). This CDR3 region has 15 residues. V lost 9 bases to trimming and J lost 6 bases; unmatched junction nucleotides: 11. The CDR3 bases are TGTGCCAGCCTCCCCGGGACTAGCAGCGCCGGGGAGCTGTTTTTT. Its translation is CASLPGTSSAGELFF.

The chain combines TRBV19 with TRBJ2-1; 8 nucleotides align to TRBD2. The CDR3 is 16 residues long. The germline V gene encodes CDR1 LNHDA and CDR2 SQIVND (reference sequence). V lost 5 bases to trimming and J lost 0 bases; unmatched junction nucleotides: 6. The CDR3 spells CASSRTSGLSYNEQFF. The DNA for the CDR3 is TGTGCCAGTAGTCGAACTAGCGGACTCTCCTACAATGAGCAGTTCTTC. Looking up the rest from reference TRBV19 and TRBJ2-1 gives the full variable domain: DGGITQSPKYLFRKEGQNVTLSCEQNLNHDAMYWYRQDPGQGLRLIYYSQIVNDFQKGDIAEGYSVSREKKESFPLTVTSAQKNPTAFYLCASSRTSGLSYNEQFFGPGTRLTVL.

This clone has a single count. The genes are TRBV13 and TRBJ2-7; D unresolved. Trimming cost V 5 bases and J 7 bases, with 12 bases left between them. Germline V lookup: CDR1 PRHDT, CDR2 FYEKMQ (reference sequence). This CDR3 is 12 amino acids long. CDR3 region: CASSPPSSEQYF. The CDR3 nucleotides read TGTGCCAGCAGCCCTCCAAGCTCTGAGCAGTACTTC. The full variable domain, completed using reference TRBV13 and TRBJ2-7, is AAGVIQSPRHLIKEKRETATLKCYPIPRHDTVYWYQQGPGQDPQFLISFYEKMQSDKGSIPDRFSAQQFSDYHSELNMSSLELGDSALYFCASSPPSSEQYFGPGTRLTVT.

CDR3 residues: CASSPRNTGELFF. CDR3 bases: TGTGCCAGCAGCCCCAGAAACACCGGGGAGCTGTTTTTT. J is TRBJ2-2 and V is TRBV7-9; D is uncertain. The CDR3 is 13 residues long. Trimming left V 5 bases short and J 2 bases short, with 6 bases between. Looked up from germline, CDR1 is SEHNR and CDR2 is FQNEAQ (reference sequence).

The chain combines TRBV29-1 with TRBJ2-1; TRBD2 might be the D (5 bases). The CDR3 loop spans 13 amino acids. V was cut by 5 bases and J by 5 bases, with 13 bases left in between. The germline V gene encodes CDR1 SQVTM and CDR2 ANQGSEA. The CDR3 is CSVFPSGNNEQFF. In DNA form, the CDR3 reads TGCAGCGTTTTTCCCTCGGGGAACAATGAGCAGTTCTTC.

This chain links TRBV7-2 with TRBJ2-5, with 12 bases lining up with TRBD2. The CDR3 is 16 amino acids. In germline, CDR1 is SGHTA, CDR2 FQGNSA. The V gene end was trimmed by 4 bases and the J gene end by 4 bases; junction bases not matched to a gene: 7. This CDR3 is CASSYLAGGRGETQYF. CDR3 DNA: TGTGCCAGCAGCTACCTAGCGGGAGGGCGAGGAGAGACCCAGTACTTC.

The chain couples TRBV6-5 to TRBJ1-5, with 7 bases aligning to TRBD1. The CDR3 consists of 15 residues. Germline V gene data show CDR1 as MNHEY and CDR2 as SVGAGI. After removal of 6 bases from V and 6 bases from J, the junction contained 11 bases not matched to a gene. This CDR3 is CASRPDRAGGQPQHF. The DNA of the CDR3 is TGTGCCAGCAGGCCCGACAGGGCCGGGGGTCAGCCCCAGCATTTT.

This clone was seen once. The chain links TRBV7-9 to TRBJ2-1, with a weak D call TRBD2 (5 bases). V gave up 2 bases and J gave up 7 bases, with 6 bases separating them. Germline V gene sequence: CDR1 SEHNR, CDR2 FQNEAQ (reference sequence). This CDR3 has 12 residues. For the CDR3, the DNA is TGTGCCAGCAGCTTACGGGGTAATGAGCAGTTCTTC. This codes for CASSLRGNEQFF.